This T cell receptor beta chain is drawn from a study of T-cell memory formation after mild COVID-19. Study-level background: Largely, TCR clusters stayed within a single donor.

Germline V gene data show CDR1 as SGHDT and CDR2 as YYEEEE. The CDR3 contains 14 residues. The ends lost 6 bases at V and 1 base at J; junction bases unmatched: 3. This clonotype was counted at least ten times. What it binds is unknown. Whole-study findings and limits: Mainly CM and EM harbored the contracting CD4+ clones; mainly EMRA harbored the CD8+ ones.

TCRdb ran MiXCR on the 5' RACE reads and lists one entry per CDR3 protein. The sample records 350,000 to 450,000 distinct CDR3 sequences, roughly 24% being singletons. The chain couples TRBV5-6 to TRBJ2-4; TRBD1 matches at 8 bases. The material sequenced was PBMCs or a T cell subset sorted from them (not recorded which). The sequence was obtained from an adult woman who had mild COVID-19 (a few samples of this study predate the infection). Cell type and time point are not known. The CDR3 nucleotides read TGTGCCAGCAAGAGGACAGGGGCCAAAAACATTCAGTACTTC. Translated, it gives CASKRTGAKNIQYF.